The 21 T cell receptor beta chains below were found in one sample sequenced in a study of T cells in Graves' hyperthyroidism and ophthalmopathy. Amplified regions were TCR beta CDR3 sequences from RNA transcripts. Carried out on the TCR CDR3, a first-round RT-PCR used the HTBI primer set. TCRdb recomputed calls from the multiplex PCR reads with MiXCR, one row per CDR3 protein. The table includes roughly 740,000 distinct CDR3 sequences, about a sixth detected once. Sample: blood. The source of these receptors is a man younger than 35 with Graves' hyperthyroidism.

In its sample, this clonotype was seen many times. The gene calls are TRBV15 and TRBJ2-7; possible D gene TRBD1, 5 bases. Trimming cost V 0 bases and J 2 bases, with 17 bases left between them. The CDR3 runs to 17 residues. Germline loops: CDR1 LNHNV, CDR2 YYDKDF (reference sequence). In DNA form, the CDR3 reads TGTGCCACCAGCAGAGACTCGGCGTCAGGGTCTACCTACGAGCAGTACTTC. It specifies CATSRDSASGSTYEQYF.

There are many counts of this clonotype. This sequence joins TRBV7-6 and TRBJ2-1; 8 nucleotides line up with TRBD1. The CDR3 spans 15 residues. V was pared by 8 bases and J by 0 bases, with 6 bases of the junction left unmatched. Germline loops: CDR1 SGHVS, CDR2 FNYEAQ. The DNA for the CDR3 is TGTGCCAGCGGGGGACAGGCGAGCTCCTACAATGAGCAGTTCTTC. It specifies CASGGQASSYNEQFF.

The chain has TRBV15 and TRBJ1-1; TRBD1 agrees at 10 bases. CDR1 is LNHNV and CDR2 is YYDKDF in the germline V gene (reference sequence). With V trimmed by 3 bases and J by 4 bases, 2 bases remained unmatched. The CDR3 contains 14 residues. The CDR3 bases are TGTGCCACCAGCAGTGGGACAGGGGTCACTGAAGCTTTCTTT. This translates into CATSSGTGVTEAFF.

This clonotype was seen ten or more times. The V call is TRBV11-1, the J call TRBJ1-1, with TRBD1 as a possible D gene (5 bases). V was cut by 3 bases and J by 4 bases, with 15 bases left in between. CDR3 length: 15 amino acids. Per the germline V gene, CDR1 is SGHAT and CDR2 is FQDESV (reference sequence). CDR3 DNA sequence: TGTGCCAGCAGCTTGGGGGACGGAGGGAGCACTGAAGCTTTCTTT. The encoded protein is CASSLGDGGSTEAFF.

This clonotype was counted a few times. CDR3 amino acids: CASSRVPVMEQYF. For the CDR3, the DNA is TGCGCCAGCAGCCGTGTCCCCGTCATGGAGCAGTACTTC. The rearrangement links TRBV5-1 to TRBJ2-7; D is ambiguous. This CDR3 is 13 amino acids long. CDR1 and CDR2 from the germline V gene are SGHRS and YFSETQ. Trimming pared 4 bases from V and 7 bases from J, leaving 15 bases between.

The V and J genes are TRBV18 and TRBJ1-1; D gene unclear. The CDR3 is 15 residues long. Trimming took 1 base from V and 0 from J, leaving 9 bases between them. CDR1 is KGHSH, CDR2 LQKENI, per germline. DNA for the CDR3: TGTGCCAGCTCACCACGCCTCACAGTGAACACTGAAGCTTTCTTT. The encoded protein is CASSPRLTVNTEAFF.

In this sample, this clonotype turned up many times. The V and J genes are TRBV20-1 and TRBJ2-5, with D unresolved. CDR1 and CDR2 from the germline V gene are DFQATT and SNEGSKA (reference sequence). This CDR3 comprises 14 residues. Trimming cost V 3 bases and J 3 bases, with 14 bases left between them. The chain's CDR3 is CSASGQYWEETQYF. Written as DNA, the CDR3 is TGCAGTGCTAGCGGGCAATATTGGGAAGAGACCCAGTACTTC.

This chain joins TRBV19 and TRBJ1-6; D not certain. The CDR3 extends over 15 amino acids. The ends were cut back, 3 bases at V and 8 bases at J, with 14 bases in the middle. Germline V lookup: CDR1 LNHDA, CDR2 SQIVND (reference sequence). The CDR3 DNA follows: TGTGCCAGTAGTATTGGGCAGGCCGTTGATTCACCCCTCCACTTT. It translates to CASSIGQAVDSPLHF.

At least ten counts were recorded for this clonotype. This sequence joins TRBV5-1 and TRBJ1-5; D remains ambiguous. The V gene's germline CDR1 is SGHRS and CDR2 YFSETQ. V gave up 0 bases and J gave up 6 bases, with 7 bases separating them. The CDR3 covers 13 residues. This CDR3 reads CASSLDYGQPQHF. The CDR3 DNA reads as TGCGCCAGCAGCTTGGATTACGGTCAGCCCCAGCATTTT.

This rearrangement joins TRBV24-1 to TRBJ2-1; the match to TRBD1 covers 7 bases. CDR3 length: 16 residues. Germline loops: CDR1 KGHDR, CDR2 SFDVKD. Trimming at V came to 5 bases and at J to 0 bases, leaving 6 bases not matched to a gene. CDR3 coding DNA: TGTGCCACCAGTGGTGTACGGGACAGCTCCTACAATGAGCAGTTCTTC. Translated, it gives CATSGVRDSSYNEQFF.

Ten or more counts support this clonotype. The rearrangement links TRBV11-3 to TRBJ2-1; D is unclear. V was shortened by 2 bases and J by 5 bases, with 4 bases between the two germline ends. Germline loops: CDR1 SGHNT, CDR2 YENEEA. CDR3 length: 12 amino acids. The chain's CDR3 is CASSLTDNEQFF. The CDR3 DNA sequence: TGTGCCAGCAGCTTAACTGACAATGAGCAGTTCTTC.

The table lists this clonotype with many counts. This chain connects TRBV15 to TRBJ1-2, with TRBD1 matching 10 bases. The V and J ends lost 0 bases and 6 bases, in that order; junction bases with no gene match: 1. CDR1 LNHNV and CDR2 YYDKDF come from the germline V gene (reference sequence). This CDR3 has 14 residues. CDR3 sequence: CATSRDGTGDGYTF. The CDR3 nucleotides are TGTGCCACCAGCAGAGATGGGACAGGGGATGGCTACACCTTC.

This clonotype was recorded many times. This rearrangement joins TRBV18 to TRBJ2-1, with D possibly being TRBD2 (6 bases). The germline V and J ends were trimmed by 3 bases and 7 bases, with 13 bases remaining between them. Germline assignment: CDR1 KGHSH and CDR2 LQKENI. This CDR3 is built from 14 residues. In DNA form, the CDR3 reads TGTGCCAGCTCACCTGGGACTTTAGGGAATGAGCAGTTCTTC. Translated: CASSPGTLGNEQFF.

The V gene is TRBV18, the J gene TRBJ2-3; a weak D match, TRBD1 (6 bases). Trimming took 11 bases from V and 5 from J, leaving 17 bases between them. The CDR3 is 13 amino acids. The germline V gene has CDR1 KGHSH and CDR2 LQKENI. The CDR3 region is CASGQPRGDTQYF. Written as DNA, the CDR3 is TGTGCCTCTGGACAGCCCAGGGGAGATACGCAGTATTTT.

This clonotype was counted between two and nine times. The chain carries TRBV7-2 and TRBJ1-4; D is undetermined. The CDR3 is made up of 14 amino acids. Germline V gene lookup returns CDR1 SGHTA and CDR2 FQGNSA. V was cut by 5 bases and J by 7 bases, with 14 bases left in between. Here the CDR3 DNA reads TGTGCCAGCAGCCCCGGGCCCCGATTTGAAAAACTGTTTTTT. Protein product: CASSPGPRFEKLFF.

The V and J genes are TRBV19 and TRBJ2-1, with 7 positions matching TRBD2. CDR3 length: 16 residues. Germline V lookup: CDR1 LNHDA, CDR2 SQIVND (reference sequence). J was trimmed by 3 bases and V by 3 bases; bases with no gene match: 8. CDR3 bases: TGTGCCAGTAGTATCCGGAGCGGGATAAGCTACAATGAGCAGTTCTTC. This gives the protein CASSIRSGISYNEQFF.

This clonotype was counted many times. V gene TRBV30 combines with J gene TRBJ2-3, with a possible D match to TRBD1 (5 bases). This CDR3 has 14 residues. Germline lookup yields CDR1 GTSNPN and CDR2 SVGIG (reference sequence). V was clipped by 4 bases and J by 0 bases, with 11 bases between them. The CDR3 here is CAWMGKGSTDTQYF. CDR3 coding DNA: TGTGCCTGGATGGGAAAGGGGAGCACAGATACGCAGTATTTT.

This sequence joins TRBV20-1 and TRBJ2-1, with TRBD2 matching over 14 bases. The germline V gene has CDR1 DFQATT and CDR2 SNEGSKA (reference sequence). V was pared by 3 bases and J by 6 bases, with 10 bases of the junction left unmatched. The CDR3 extends over 17 amino acids. CDR3 DNA sequence: TGCAGTGCTAGCCCTCGACTAGCGGGAGGGCCTCTCAATGAGCAGTTCTTC. Residues: CSASPRLAGGPLNEQFF.

This clonotype showed up many times. V and J are TRBV11-2 and TRBJ1-1, with 7 nucleotides matching TRBD1. V shed 1 base, J shed 1 base, and the junction held 3 bases outside the gene matches. The CDR3 is made up of 15 amino acids. CDR1 is SGHAT, CDR2 FQNNGV, per germline. The CDR3 sequence: CASSLGGQANTEAFF. In nucleotides, the CDR3 is TGTGCCAGCAGCTTAGGTGGACAGGCGAACACTGAAGCTTTCTTT.

In this sample, this clonotype turned up many times. The chain combines TRBV12-3 or TRBV12-4 with TRBJ2-3; D unclear. The CDR3 length is 14 residues. V lost 1 base and J lost 4, with 9 bases in between. In DNA, the CDR3 is TGTGCCAGCAGTTTAGGGACCTGGGCAGATACGCAGTATTTT. Translated: CASSLGTWADTQYF.

This clonotype was observed once. The chain carries TRBV6-5 and TRBJ2-1, with TRBD1 matching 11 bases. This CDR3 region has 16 residues. Germline CDR1 is MNHEY and CDR2 is SVGAGI. V shed 4 bases, J shed 4 bases, and the junction held 6 bases outside the gene matches. The CDR3 DNA sequence: TGTGCCAGCAGTTGGGGACAGGGGGGAGCGTACAATGAGCAGTTCTTC. Translated, it gives CASSWGQGGAYNEQFF.